Listed below are T cell receptor beta chains from one sample, sequenced in a study of T-cell memory formation after mild COVID-19. TCRdb used MiXCR to reprocess the 5' RACE reads, holding one entry per CDR3 protein. The sample shows nearly 350,000 distinct CDR3 sequences, 10% to 15% of them seen only once. Sequencing was carried out using PBMCs or a T cell subset sorted from them (not recorded which). The receptors were sampled from a man aged 18 to 35 who had mild COVID-19 (a few samples of this study predate the infection). Cell type and time point are not known. Each CDR3 is given with its conserved first and last residue. A D gene is named only where the DNA matches it firmly. Not all rows give a size; the values are once, few, many and, for expanded clones, a class.

V gene	clone size	J gene	D gene	CDR3 protein	CDR3 DNA
TRBV27	NA	TRBJ1-1	TRBD1	CASSLLTHRGGNTEAFF	TGTGCCAGCAGTTTGCTCACTCACAGGGGTGGGAACACTGAAGCTTTCTTT
TRBV7-8	few	TRBJ1-5	NA	CASSSRRNQPQHF	TGTGCCAGCAGCTCGCGTAGAAATCAGCCCCAGCATTTT
TRBV4-3	few	TRBJ2-2	NA	CASSQEDFGSLRGGGGELFF	TGCGCCAGCAGCCAAGAAGATTTCGGCAGTTTACGGGGAGGTGGCGGGGAGCTGTTTTTT
TRBV3-1	few	TRBJ1-1	NA	CASSQEVSSPEAFF	TGTGCCAGCAGCCAAGAAGTCAGTAGCCCTGAAGCTTTCTTT
TRBV28	NA	TRBJ1-2	TRBD1	CASSRTDRAAYGYTF	TGTGCCAGCAGTCGGACGGACAGGGCGGCCTATGGCTACACCTTC
TRBV6-2/TRBV6-3	few	TRBJ2-6	NA	CASWGRDPSGANVLTF	TGTGCCAGTTGGGGCAGGGACCCCTCTGGGGCCAACGTCCTGACTTTC
TRBV11-2	NA	TRBJ2-3	TRBD2	CASSQILAGNPDTQYF	TGTGCCAGCAGCCAGATACTAGCGGGGAATCCAGATACGCAGTATTTT
TRBV29-1	few	TRBJ2-5	TRBD2	CSVEDFQGGETQYF	TGCAGCGTTGAAGACTTCCAGGGAGGGGAGACCCAGTACTTC
TRBV10-3	NA	TRBJ1-5	NA	CAISEPGMGNQPQHF	TGTGCCATCAGTGAACCCGGAATGGGGAATCAGCCCCAGCATTTT
TRBV21-1	many	TRBJ2-2	NA	CASSKTLRGRMNTGELFF	TGTGCCAGCAGCAAGACCCTTAGGGGACGGATGAACACCGGGGAGCTGTTTTTT
TRBV4-2	few	TRBJ1-4	TRBD1	CASSQEPGQGNEKLFF	TGTGCCAGCAGCCAAGAACCGGGACAGGGGAATGAAAAACTGTTTTTT